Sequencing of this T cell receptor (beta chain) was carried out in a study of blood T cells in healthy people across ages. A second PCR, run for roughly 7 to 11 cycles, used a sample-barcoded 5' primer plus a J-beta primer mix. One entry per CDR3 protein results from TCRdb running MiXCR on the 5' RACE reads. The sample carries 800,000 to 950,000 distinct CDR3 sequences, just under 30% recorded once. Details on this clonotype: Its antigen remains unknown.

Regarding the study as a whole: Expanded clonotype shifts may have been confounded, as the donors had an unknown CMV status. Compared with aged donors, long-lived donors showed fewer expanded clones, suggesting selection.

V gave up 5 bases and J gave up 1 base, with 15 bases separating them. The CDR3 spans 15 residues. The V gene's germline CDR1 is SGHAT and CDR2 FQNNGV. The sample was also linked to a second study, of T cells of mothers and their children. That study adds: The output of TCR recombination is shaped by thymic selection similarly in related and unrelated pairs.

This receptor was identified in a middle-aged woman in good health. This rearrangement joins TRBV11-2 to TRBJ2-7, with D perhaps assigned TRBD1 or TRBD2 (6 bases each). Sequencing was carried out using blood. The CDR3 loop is CASSPQGLQSYEQYF. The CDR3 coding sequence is TGTGCCAGCAGCCCACAGGGACTCCAATCCTACGAGCAGTACTTC.